This is a list of T cell receptor beta chains from one sample in a study of regulatory T cells in long-lasting Graves disease. One entry per CDR3 protein results from TCRdb running MiXCR on the multiplex PCR reads. The profile covers approximately 540,000 distinct CDR3 sequences, with 12% appearing a single time and approximately 9.6% taken by the ten largest. The sample was also reused in another study, on T cells in Graves' hyperthyroidism and ophthalmopathy.

Sequenced here: peripheral blood mononuclear cells (PBMCs), sampled at new diagnosis, from a patient treated with antithyroid drugs. The receptors here all came from a woman aged 25 to 39 with Graves disease. Both conserved end residues are part of each CDR3. The D gene is left open where the match is weak. Clone size, where shown, is once, few, many, or a class for clones that have expanded.

d_gene: NA
abundance: few
j_gene: TRBJ1-1
v_gene: TRBV7-9
CDR3aa: CASSPPVGNTEAFF
CDR3nt: TGTGCCAGCAGCCCCCCCGTCGGGAACACTGAAGCTTTCTTT

d_gene: NA
abundance: many
j_gene: TRBJ2-3
v_gene: TRBV15
CDR3aa: CATSRDILDTQYF
CDR3nt: TGTGCCACCAGCAGAGATATTCTAGATACGCAGTATTTT

d_gene: NA
abundance: many
j_gene: TRBJ2-7
v_gene: TRBV12-3/TRBV12-4
CDR3aa: CASSLGDGPYEQYF
CDR3nt: TGTGCCAGCAGTTTAGGGGACGGACCCTACGAGCAGTACTTC

d_gene: NA
abundance: many
j_gene: TRBJ1-1
v_gene: TRBV28
CDR3aa: CASSLTEFMNTEAFF
CDR3nt: TGTGCCAGCAGTTTGACAGAATTCATGAACACTGAAGCTTTCTTT

d_gene: NA
abundance: few
j_gene: TRBJ2-1
v_gene: TRBV29-1
CDR3aa: CSVDSGTAARAYNEQFF
CDR3nt: TGCAGCGTAGACTCCGGGACTGCCGCCAGGGCCTACAATGAGCAGTTCTTC

d_gene: TRBD1
abundance: many
j_gene: TRBJ2-7
v_gene: TRBV19
CDR3aa: CASSAGGIHEQYF
CDR3nt: TGTGCCAGTAGCGCAGGGGGCATCCACGAGCAGTACTTC

d_gene: TRBD2
abundance: many
j_gene: TRBJ2-1
v_gene: TRBV3-1
CDR3aa: CASSQDVAGYNEQFF
CDR3nt: TGTGCCAGCAGCCAAGACGTAGCGGGTTACAATGAGCAGTTCTTC

d_gene: NA
abundance: few
j_gene: TRBJ2-1
v_gene: TRBV29-1
CDR3aa: CSVASINEQFF
CDR3nt: TGCAGCGTTGCGAGTATCAATGAGCAGTTCTTC

d_gene: TRBD1
abundance: many
j_gene: TRBJ1-1
v_gene: TRBV6-1
CDR3aa: CASRSTGTGARDTEAFF
CDR3nt: TGTGCCAGCAGATCGACCGGGACAGGGGCGCGGGACACTGAAGCTTTCTTT

d_gene: NA
abundance: many
j_gene: TRBJ2-1
v_gene: TRBV6-2/TRBV6-3
CDR3aa: CASVARGDARRRTNGYNEQFF
CDR3nt: TGTGCCAGCGTGGCAAGGGGGGATGCCCGTCGTCGTACTAACGGGTACAATGAGCAGTTCTTC

d_gene: NA
abundance: many
j_gene: TRBJ1-1
v_gene: TRBV11-2
CDR3aa: CASSHRVTEAFF
CDR3nt: TGTGCCAGCAGCCATCGGGTCACTGAAGCTTTCTTT

d_gene: NA
abundance: many
j_gene: TRBJ2-7
v_gene: TRBV2
CDR3aa: CASRTDGGGEQYF
CDR3nt: TGTGCCAGCAGGACGGACGGAGGGGGCGAGCAGTACTTC

d_gene: TRBD2
abundance: NA
j_gene: TRBJ2-7
v_gene: TRBV20-1
CDR3aa: CSAAISGANYEQYF
CDR3nt: TGCAGTGCCGCAATTAGCGGGGCAAATTACGAGCAGTACTTC

d_gene: TRBD2
abundance: many
j_gene: TRBJ2-1
v_gene: TRBV5-1
CDR3aa: CASSSGRLAGGGEQFF
CDR3nt: TGCGCCAGCAGCTCGGGGCGACTAGCGGGAGGCGGTGAGCAGTTCTTC

d_gene: NA
abundance: few
j_gene: TRBJ2-7
v_gene: TRBV13
CDR3aa: CASSKREPTYEQYF
CDR3nt: TGTGCCAGCAGCAAACGGGAGCCAACCTACGAGCAGTACTTC

d_gene: TRBD1
abundance: many
j_gene: TRBJ1-1
v_gene: TRBV19
CDR3aa: CASSIAGTGLSEAFF
CDR3nt: TGTGCCAGTAGTATAGCCGGGACAGGGTTGTCTGAAGCTTTCTTT

d_gene: NA
abundance: NA
j_gene: TRBJ2-1
v_gene: TRBV19
CDR3aa: CASSTRWRDASYNEQFF
CDR3nt: TGTGCCAGTAGTACCCGATGGCGGGACGCCTCCTACAATGAGCAGTTCTTC

d_gene: NA
abundance: many
j_gene: TRBJ2-5
v_gene: TRBV11-3
CDR3aa: CASVPGGRGGVTQYF
CDR3nt: TGTGCCAGCGTACCGGGGGGCCGGGGCGGAGTGACCCAGTACTTC

d_gene: TRBD2
abundance: NA
j_gene: TRBJ2-7
v_gene: TRBV28
CDR3aa: CASSYHWGDVGLAVLEQYF
CDR3nt: TGTGCCAGCAGTTACCACTGGGGCGATGTAGGACTAGCGGTTCTCGAGCAGTACTTC

d_gene: TRBD1
abundance: few
j_gene: TRBJ2-7
v_gene: TRBV7-9
CDR3aa: CASSNRDRGPWEQYF
CDR3nt: TGTGCCAGCAGCAACCGGGACAGGGGGCCTTGGGAGCAGTACTTC

d_gene: NA
abundance: many
j_gene: TRBJ2-5
v_gene: TRBV6-1
CDR3aa: CASSDEAEETQYF
CDR3nt: TGTGCCAGCAGTGACGAGGCCGAAGAGACCCAGTACTTC

d_gene: TRBD2
abundance: many
j_gene: TRBJ2-1
v_gene: TRBV7-9
CDR3aa: CASSSAGGHSNEQFF
CDR3nt: TGTGCCAGCAGCTCCGCGGGAGGGCATTCGAATGAGCAGTTCTTC

d_gene: NA
abundance: many
j_gene: TRBJ2-5
v_gene: TRBV7-8
CDR3aa: CASSQRGRSQETQYF
CDR3nt: TGTGCCAGCAGCCAACGGGGACGGTCACAAGAGACCCAGTACTTC

d_gene: TRBD1
abundance: NA
j_gene: TRBJ2-7
v_gene: TRBV29-1
CDR3aa: CSTRSGTGTYEQYF
CDR3nt: TGCAGCACCCGTTCCGGGACAGGGACCTACGAGCAGTACTTC

d_gene: NA
abundance: many
j_gene: TRBJ2-7
v_gene: TRBV5-1
CDR3aa: CASSLELPSSYEQYF
CDR3nt: TGCGCCAGCAGCTTGGAACTTCCTAGCTCCTACGAGCAGTACTTC

d_gene: NA
abundance: NA
j_gene: TRBJ1-1
v_gene: TRBV20-1
CDR3aa: CSAKQRGLNTEAFF
CDR3nt: TGCAGTGCGAAACAGAGGGGTCTGAACACTGAAGCTTTCTTT

d_gene: NA
abundance: many
j_gene: TRBJ1-3
v_gene: TRBV18
CDR3aa: CASSPPLSGNTIYF
CDR3nt: TGTGCCAGCTCACCGCCTCTCTCTGGAAACACCATATATTTT

d_gene: NA
abundance: few
j_gene: TRBJ2-7
v_gene: TRBV4-3
CDR3aa: CASSQDLGGSDRAYEQYF
CDR3nt: TGCGCCAGCAGCCAAGATCTGGGGGGCTCTGACAGGGCCTACGAGCAGTACTTC

d_gene: NA
abundance: many
j_gene: TRBJ1-5
v_gene: TRBV12-3/TRBV12-4
CDR3aa: CASSLMSAAYSNQPQHF
CDR3nt: TGTGCCAGCAGTTTAATGTCGGCAGCGTATAGCAATCAGCCCCAGCATTTT

d_gene: TRBD1
abundance: few
j_gene: TRBJ2-7
v_gene: TRBV6-1
CDR3aa: CASTQQDRPYEQYF
CDR3nt: TGTGCCAGCACCCAACAGGACAGGCCGTACGAGCAGTACTTC

d_gene: NA
abundance: NA
j_gene: TRBJ2-7
v_gene: TRBV4-3
CDR3aa: CASSQVGGGLTYEQYF
CDR3nt: TGCGCCAGCAGCCAAGTCGGGGGAGGACTCACCTACGAGCAGTACTTC

d_gene: NA
abundance: many
j_gene: TRBJ1-5
v_gene: TRBV6-1
CDR3aa: CASRGAGAWLFSNQPQHF
CDR3nt: TGTGCCAGCAGGGGGGCAGGGGCTTGGTTGTTTAGCAATCAGCCCCAGCATTTT

d_gene: NA
abundance: many
j_gene: TRBJ1-1
v_gene: TRBV27
CDR3aa: CASSLMGLGDIAEAFF
CDR3nt: TGTGCCAGCAGTTTAATGGGTCTGGGGGACATCGCTGAAGCTTTCTTT

d_gene: NA
abundance: many
j_gene: TRBJ2-4
v_gene: TRBV28
CDR3aa: CASSTPNSWSIQYF
CDR3nt: TGTGCCAGCAGCACTCCCAACAGTTGGAGCATTCAGTACTTC

d_gene: NA
abundance: many
j_gene: TRBJ1-1
v_gene: TRBV18
CDR3aa: CASSLRHGVEAFF
CDR3nt: TGTGCCAGCTCGTTAAGGCATGGGGTTGAAGCTTTCTTT

d_gene: NA
abundance: many
j_gene: TRBJ1-5
v_gene: TRBV2
CDR3aa: CASSGERFSNQPQHF
CDR3nt: TGTGCCAGCAGTGGTGAACGGTTTAGCAATCAGCCCCAGCATTTT

d_gene: TRBD1
abundance: NA
j_gene: TRBJ2-7
v_gene: TRBV24-1
CDR3aa: CATSRDRESEQYF
CDR3nt: TGTGCCACCAGTCGGGACAGGGAGAGCGAGCAGTACTTC

d_gene: NA
abundance: many
j_gene: TRBJ2-1
v_gene: TRBV7-2
CDR3aa: CASSPELSTYNEQFF
CDR3nt: TGTGCCAGCAGCCCTGAACTGTCTACCTACAATGAGCAGTTCTTC

d_gene: TRBD1
abundance: many
j_gene: TRBJ2-5
v_gene: TRBV5-1
CDR3aa: CASSFGPGQGTETQYF
CDR3nt: TGCGCCAGCAGCTTTGGACCGGGACAGGGGACGGAGACCCAGTACTTC

d_gene: NA
abundance: NA
j_gene: TRBJ2-7
v_gene: TRBV18
CDR3aa: CASFQFRGSYEQYF
CDR3nt: TGTGCCAGTTTCCAGTTTCGCGGGTCCTACGAGCAGTACTTC

d_gene: TRBD1
abundance: many
j_gene: TRBJ2-7
v_gene: TRBV6-1
CDR3aa: CASSQGTASYEQYF
CDR3nt: TGTGCCAGCAGTCAAGGGACAGCTTCCTACGAGCAGTACTTC

d_gene: NA
abundance: NA
j_gene: TRBJ2-5
v_gene: TRBV5-1
CDR3aa: CASSLEGPEETQYF
CDR3nt: TGCGCCAGCAGCTTGGAAGGGCCAGAGGAGACCCAGTACTTC

d_gene: NA
abundance: NA
j_gene: TRBJ1-2
v_gene: TRBV25-1
CDR3aa: CASSAGSGDGYTF
CDR3nt: TGTGCCAGCAGTGCTGGGTCAGGAGATGGCTACACCTTC

d_gene: NA
abundance: many
j_gene: TRBJ2-1
v_gene: TRBV6-2/TRBV6-3
CDR3aa: CASSYSPDYNEQFF
CDR3nt: TGTGCCAGCAGTTACTCCCCGGACTACAATGAGCAGTTCTTC

d_gene: NA
abundance: NA
j_gene: TRBJ1-1
v_gene: TRBV18
CDR3aa: CASSTGPGSGEAFF
CDR3nt: TGTGCCAGCTCAACCGGACCGGGATCAGGTGAAGCTTTCTTT

d_gene: TRBD1
abundance: few
j_gene: TRBJ1-2
v_gene: TRBV28
CDR3aa: CASSEVDREAGYTF
CDR3nt: TGTGCCAGCAGTGAAGTAGACAGGGAGGCGGGCTACACCTTC

d_gene: TRBD1
abundance: NA
j_gene: TRBJ2-5
v_gene: TRBV28
CDR3aa: CASHPRRQGMETQYF
CDR3nt: TGTGCCAGTCATCCCCGACGACAGGGGATGGAGACCCAGTACTTC

d_gene: TRBD2
abundance: NA
j_gene: TRBJ2-1
v_gene: TRBV11-3
CDR3aa: CASSLALAGDYNEQFF
CDR3nt: TGTGCCAGCAGCTTAGCACTAGCGGGAGACTACAATGAGCAGTTCTTC

d_gene: NA
abundance: NA
j_gene: TRBJ1-6
v_gene: TRBV9
CDR3aa: CASSVRGGRSPLHF
CDR3nt: TGTGCCAGCAGCGTTAGGGGTGGGAGATCACCCCTCCACTTT

d_gene: NA
abundance: few
j_gene: TRBJ1-5
v_gene: TRBV6-4
CDR3aa: CASSYIRAGANQPQHF
CDR3nt: TGTGCCAGCAGTTACATCCGAGCGGGAGCCAATCAGCCCCAGCATTTT

d_gene: NA
abundance: NA
j_gene: TRBJ1-1
v_gene: TRBV6-1
CDR3aa: CASRDPDSSKAFF
CDR3nt: TGTGCCAGCCGGGATCCGGATTCATCGAAAGCTTTCTTT